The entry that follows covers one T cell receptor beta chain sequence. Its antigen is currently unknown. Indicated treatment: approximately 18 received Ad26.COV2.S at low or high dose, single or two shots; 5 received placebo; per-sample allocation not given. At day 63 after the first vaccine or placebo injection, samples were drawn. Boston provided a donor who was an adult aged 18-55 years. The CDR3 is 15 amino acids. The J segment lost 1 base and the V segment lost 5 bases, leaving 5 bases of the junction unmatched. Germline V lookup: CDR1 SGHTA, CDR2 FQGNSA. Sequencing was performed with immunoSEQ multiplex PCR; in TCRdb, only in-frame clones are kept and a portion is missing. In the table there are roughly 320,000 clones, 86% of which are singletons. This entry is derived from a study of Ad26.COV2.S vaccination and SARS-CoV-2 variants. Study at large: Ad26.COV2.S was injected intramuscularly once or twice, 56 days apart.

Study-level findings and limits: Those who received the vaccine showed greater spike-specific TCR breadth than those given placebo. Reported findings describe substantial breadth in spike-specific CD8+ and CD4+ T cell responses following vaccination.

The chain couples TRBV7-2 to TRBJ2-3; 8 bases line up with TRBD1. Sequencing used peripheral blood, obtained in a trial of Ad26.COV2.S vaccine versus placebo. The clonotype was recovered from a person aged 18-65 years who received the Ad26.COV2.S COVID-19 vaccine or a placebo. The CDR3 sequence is CASSVRGLGTDTQYF. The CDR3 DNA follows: TGTGCCAGCAGCGTCAGGGGGCTTGGCACAGATACGCAGTATTTT.